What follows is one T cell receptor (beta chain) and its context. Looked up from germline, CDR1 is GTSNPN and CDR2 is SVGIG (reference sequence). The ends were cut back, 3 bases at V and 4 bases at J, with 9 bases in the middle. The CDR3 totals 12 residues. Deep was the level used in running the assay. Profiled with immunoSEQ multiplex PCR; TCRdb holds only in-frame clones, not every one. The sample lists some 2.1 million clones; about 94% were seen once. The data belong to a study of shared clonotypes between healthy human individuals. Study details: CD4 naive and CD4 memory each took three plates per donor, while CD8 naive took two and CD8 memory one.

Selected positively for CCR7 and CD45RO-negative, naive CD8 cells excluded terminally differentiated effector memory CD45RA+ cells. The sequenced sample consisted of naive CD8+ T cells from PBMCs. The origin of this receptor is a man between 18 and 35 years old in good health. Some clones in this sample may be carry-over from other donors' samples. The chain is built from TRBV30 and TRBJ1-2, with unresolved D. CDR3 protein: CAWRDGSYGYTF. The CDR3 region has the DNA TGTGCCTGGAGGGACGGTAGCTATGGCTACACCTTC.